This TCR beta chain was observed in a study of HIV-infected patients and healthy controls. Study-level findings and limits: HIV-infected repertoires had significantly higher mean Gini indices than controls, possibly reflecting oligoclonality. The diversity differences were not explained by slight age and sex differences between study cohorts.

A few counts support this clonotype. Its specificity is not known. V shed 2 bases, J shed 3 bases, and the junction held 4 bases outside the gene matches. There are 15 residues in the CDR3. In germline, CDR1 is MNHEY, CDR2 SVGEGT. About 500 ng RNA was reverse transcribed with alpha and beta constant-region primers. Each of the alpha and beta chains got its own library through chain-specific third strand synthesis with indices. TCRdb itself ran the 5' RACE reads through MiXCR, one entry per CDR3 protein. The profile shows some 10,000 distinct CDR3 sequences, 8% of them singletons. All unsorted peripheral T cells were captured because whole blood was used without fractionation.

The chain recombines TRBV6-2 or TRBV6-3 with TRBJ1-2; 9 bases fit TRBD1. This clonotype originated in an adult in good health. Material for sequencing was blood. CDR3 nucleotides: TGTGCCAGCAGTTACCCGGACAGGGGCGACTATGGCTACACCTTC. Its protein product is CASSYPDRGDYGYTF.